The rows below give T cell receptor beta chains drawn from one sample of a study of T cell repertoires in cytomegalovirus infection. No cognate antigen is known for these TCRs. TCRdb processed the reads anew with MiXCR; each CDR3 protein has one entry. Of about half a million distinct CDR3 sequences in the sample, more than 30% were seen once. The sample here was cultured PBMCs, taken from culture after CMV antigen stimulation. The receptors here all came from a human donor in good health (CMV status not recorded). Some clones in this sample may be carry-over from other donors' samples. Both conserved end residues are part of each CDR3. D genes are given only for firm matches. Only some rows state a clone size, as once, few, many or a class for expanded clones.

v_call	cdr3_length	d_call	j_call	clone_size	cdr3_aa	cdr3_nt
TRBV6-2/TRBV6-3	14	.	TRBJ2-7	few	CASRRGGSTYEQYF	TGTGCCAGCAGGAGGGGAGGCTCCACCTACGAGCAGTACTTC
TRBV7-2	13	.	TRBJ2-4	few	CASSTRSANIQYF	TGTGCCAGCAGCACCCGGAGCGCGAACATTCAGTACTTC
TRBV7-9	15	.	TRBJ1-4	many	CASSPDSASGEKLFF	TGTGCCAGCAGCCCGGACAGTGCGAGTGGAGAAAAACTGTTTTTT
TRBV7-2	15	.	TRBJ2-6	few	CASSRARSGANVLTF	TGTGCCAGCAGCCGGGCGCGCTCTGGGGCCAACGTCCTGACTTTC
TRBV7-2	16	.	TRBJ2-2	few	CASSLAPLANTGELFF	TGTGCCAGCAGCTTAGCCCCCCTAGCGAACACCGGGGAGCTGTTTTTT
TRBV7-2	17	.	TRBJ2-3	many	CASSLGPGLWGTDTQYF	TGTGCCAGCAGCTTAGGACCAGGCCTCTGGGGAACAGATACGCAGTATTTT
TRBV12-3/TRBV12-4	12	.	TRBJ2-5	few	CASARAPETQYF	TGTGCCAGCGCTCGAGCACCAGAGACCCAGTACTTC
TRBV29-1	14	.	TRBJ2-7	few	CSVEEGSGSYEQYF	TGCAGCGTTGAAGAGGGGTCGGGGTCCTACGAGCAGTACTTC
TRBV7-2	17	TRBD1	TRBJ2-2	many	CASSSYRGRITTGELFF	TGTGCCAGCAGCTCATACAGGGGGCGCATAACCACCGGGGAGCTGTTTTTT
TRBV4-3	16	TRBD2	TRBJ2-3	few	CASSQVAGGRTDTQYF	TGCGCCAGCAGCCAAGTAGCGGGAGGACGCACAGATACGCAGTATTTT
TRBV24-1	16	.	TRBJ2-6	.	CATSDSPHTGANVLTF	TGTGCCACCAGTGATTCCCCACATACTGGGGCCAACGTCCTGACTTTC
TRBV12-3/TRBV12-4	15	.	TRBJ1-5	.	CASTTGGSGNQPQHF	TGTGCCAGCACCACGGGGGGATCTGGCAATCAGCCCCAGCATTTT
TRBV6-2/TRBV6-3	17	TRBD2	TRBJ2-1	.	CASNYKKLARTYNEQFF	TGTGCCAGCAATTATAAAAAACTAGCGCGGACCTACAATGAGCAGTTCTTC
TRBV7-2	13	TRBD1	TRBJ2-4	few	CASTTGDRNIQYF	TGTGCCAGCACAACGGGGGACAGGAACATTCAGTACTTC
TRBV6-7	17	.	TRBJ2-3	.	CASSYSDYSGGTDTQYF	TGTGCCAGCAGTTACTCCGACTACAGCGGTGGCACAGATACGCAGTATTTT
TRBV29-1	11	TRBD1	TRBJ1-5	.	CSVSQGAIKHF	TGCAGCGTTTCACAGGGGGCGATCAAGCATTTT
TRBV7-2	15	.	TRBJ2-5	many	CASSSIATNQETQYF	TGTGCCAGCAGCTCCATAGCCACTAATCAAGAGACCCAGTACTTC
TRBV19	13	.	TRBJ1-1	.	CATKTAQNTEAFF	TGTGCCACCAAGACAGCTCAGAACACTGAAGCTTTCTTT
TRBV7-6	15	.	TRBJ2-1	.	CASSQDSNNYNEQFF	TGTGCCAGCAGCCAAGACAGTAATAACTACAATGAGCAGTTCTTC
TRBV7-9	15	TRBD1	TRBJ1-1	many	CASSRLTGGNTEAFF	TGTGCCAGCAGCCGCCTTACAGGGGGGAACACTGAAGCTTTCTTT
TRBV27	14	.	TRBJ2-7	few	CASSPTGSGLEQYF	TGTGCCAGCAGCCCAACGGGATCGGGTCTCGAGCAGTACTTC
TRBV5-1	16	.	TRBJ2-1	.	CASSLVGTGRDNEQFF	TGCGCCAGCAGCTTGGTCGGGACTGGCCGAGACAATGAGCAGTTCTTC
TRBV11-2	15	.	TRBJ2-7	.	CASSGVEGFSYEQYF	TGTGCCAGCAGCGGGGTAGAGGGGTTCTCCTACGAGCAGTACTTC
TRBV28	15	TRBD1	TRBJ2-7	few	CASSFRDRSPYEQYF	TGTGCCAGCAGTTTTCGGGACAGGTCTCCCTACGAGCAGTACTTC
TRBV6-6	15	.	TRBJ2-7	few	CASSYSRGIGYEQYF	TGTGCCAGCAGTTACTCTAGGGGAATTGGCTACGAGCAGTACTTC
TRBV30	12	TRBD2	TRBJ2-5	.	CALRLAGETQYF	TGTGCCTTGCGACTAGCAGGGGAGACCCAGTACTTC
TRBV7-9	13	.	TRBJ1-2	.	CASSIGTPYGYTF	TGTGCCAGCAGCATCGGGACACCCTATGGCTACACCTTC
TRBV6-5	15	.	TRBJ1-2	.	CASSYSVTGNYGYTF	TGTGCCAGCAGTTACAGCGTGACAGGAAACTATGGCTACACCTTC
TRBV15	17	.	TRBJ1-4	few	CATSSLDSTATNEKLFF	TGTGCCACCAGCAGCCTTGACAGCACTGCAACTAATGAAAAACTGTTTTTT
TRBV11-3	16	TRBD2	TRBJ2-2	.	CASSLDSWEGTGELFF	TGTGCCAGCAGCTTGGACTCGTGGGAGGGCACCGGGGAGCTGTTTTTT
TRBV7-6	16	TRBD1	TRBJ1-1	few	CASSLGQGPRLKEAFF	TGTGCCAGCAGCTTAGGACAGGGGCCTCGTCTCAAGGAAGCTTTCTTT
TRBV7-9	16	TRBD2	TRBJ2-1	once	CASLPLAGGPSNEQFF	TGTGCCAGCTTGCCCTTAGCGGGAGGGCCGTCGAATGAGCAGTTCTTC
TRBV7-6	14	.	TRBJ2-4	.	CASSPGWSENIQYF	TGTGCCAGCAGCCCAGGGTGGTCGGAAAACATTCAGTACTTC
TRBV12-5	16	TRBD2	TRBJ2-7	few	CASGLAVGGATYEQYF	TGTGCTAGTGGTTTGGCCGTCGGGGGGGCCACCTACGAGCAGTACTTC
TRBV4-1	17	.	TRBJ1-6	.	CASSQDKNSRGNSPLHF	TGCGCCAGCAGCCAAGACAAAAATTCCAGGGGAAATTCACCCCTCCACTTT
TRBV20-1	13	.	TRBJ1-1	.	CSARRQRVSEAFF	TGCAGTGCTAGACGCCAAAGGGTCTCTGAAGCTTTCTTT
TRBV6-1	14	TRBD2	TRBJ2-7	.	CASSSRTRFYEQYF	TGTGCCAGCAGTTCTAGGACTAGGTTTTACGAGCAGTACTTC
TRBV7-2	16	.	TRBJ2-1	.	CASSSPGLANYNEQFF	TGTGCCAGCAGCTCCCCCGGGCTAGCGAACTACAATGAGCAGTTCTTC
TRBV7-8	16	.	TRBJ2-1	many	CASSFPGRIAANEQFF	TGTGCCAGCAGCTTTCCCGGGAGAATTGCGGCCAATGAGCAGTTCTTC
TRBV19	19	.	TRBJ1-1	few	CASSTRLRIIPQMNTEAFF	TGTGCCAGTAGTACCCGACTCAGGATCATTCCTCAAATGAACACTGAAGCTTTCTTT
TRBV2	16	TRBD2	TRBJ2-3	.	CASSEGTSARTDTQYF	TGTGCCAGCAGTGAAGGGACTAGCGCGCGCACAGATACGCAGTATTTT
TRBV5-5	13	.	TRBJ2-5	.	CASGVLPKETQYF	TGTGCCAGCGGGGTCCTCCCAAAAGAGACCCAGTACTTC
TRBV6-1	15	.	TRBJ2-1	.	CASSGLPPINNEQFF	TGTGCCAGCAGTGGACTACCGCCTATTAACAATGAGCAGTTCTTC
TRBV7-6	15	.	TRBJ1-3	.	CASSLGPRGGNTIYF	TGTGCCAGCAGCTTGGGGCCTAGGGGAGGAAACACCATATATTTT
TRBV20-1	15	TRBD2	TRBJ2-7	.	CSARDLREGIYEQYF	TGCAGTGCTAGAGATCTGCGGGAGGGCATTTACGAGCAGTACTTC
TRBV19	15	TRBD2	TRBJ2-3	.	CASSIGGRRTDTQYF	TGTGCCAGTAGTATAGGCGGGAGGCGCACAGATACGCAGTATTTT
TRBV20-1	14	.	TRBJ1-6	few	CSARGVSYNSPLHF	TGCAGTGCCCGAGGTGTCAGCTATAATTCACCCCTCCACTTT
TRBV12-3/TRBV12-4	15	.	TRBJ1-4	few	CASSLAGTTNEKLFF	TGTGCCAGCAGTTTAGCGGGGACAACTAATGAAAAACTGTTTTTT
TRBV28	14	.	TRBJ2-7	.	CASSYDRGLYEQYF	TGTGCCAGCAGTTATGATAGGGGACTCTACGAGCAGTACTTC
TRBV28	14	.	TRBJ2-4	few	CASSLPGPKNIQYF	TGTGCCAGCAGTTTGCCAGGGCCCAAAAACATTCAGTACTTC
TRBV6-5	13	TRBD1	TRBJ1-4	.	CASWTGRGEKLFF	TGTGCCAGTTGGACAGGGCGGGGTGAAAAACTGTTTTTT
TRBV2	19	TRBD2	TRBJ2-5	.	CASSEMGTSGRRPKETQYF	TGTGCCAGCAGTGAAATGGGGACTAGCGGGAGAAGGCCCAAAGAGACCCAGTACTTC
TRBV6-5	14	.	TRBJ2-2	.	CASSYDSGTGELFF	TGTGCCAGCAGTTATGATTCGGGCACCGGGGAGCTGTTTTTT
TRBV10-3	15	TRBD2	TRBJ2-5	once	CTISVLAGGQETQYF	TGTACCATCAGTGTTCTAGCGGGAGGGCAAGAGACCCAGTACTTC
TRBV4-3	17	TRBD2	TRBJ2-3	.	CASSPTWTSGNTDTQYF	TGCGCCAGCAGCCCGACCTGGACTAGCGGGAACACAGATACGCAGTATTTT
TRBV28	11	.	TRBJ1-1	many	CASRTTGRAFF	TGTGCCAGCAGAACGACAGGACGAGCTTTCTTT
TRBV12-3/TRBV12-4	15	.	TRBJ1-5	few	CASSSARGAPQPQHF	TGTGCCAGCAGTTCCGCGAGGGGGGCGCCTCAGCCCCAGCATTTT